This T cell receptor beta chain stems from a study of T cells after posttransplantation cyclophosphamide. Clones were read by immunoSEQ multiplex PCR, and TCRdb kept only the in-frame ones, dropping some. The data contain more than 15,000 clones, roughly 87% of them singletons. Deletions cut 4 bases from V and 0 bases from J, with 22 bases between. From germline, CDR1 is SGDLS and CDR2 YYNGEE. The CDR3 contains 18 residues. Methotrexate plus calcineurin inhibitor accompanied controls' myeloablative marrow transplants; sampling was 1 year later. The gene calls are TRBV9 and TRBJ1-2; maybe TRBD1 (6 bases). The clonotype was recovered from a male patient between 50 and 60 years old who received an allogeneic stem cell transplant from an unrelated donor, was CMV-positive, and had chronic GVHD only. T cells may partly derive from the graft donor. The source was PBMCs, collected after an allogeneic stem cell transplant with a calcineurin inhibitor and methotrexate. The DNA of the CDR3 is TGTGCCAGCAGCTCCGCGGCCCATGGACAGATAACTAACTATGGCTACACCTTC. The encoded protein is CASSSAAHGQITNYGYTF.